These 30 T cell receptor beta chains came from one sample sequenced in a study of cytomegalovirus exposure and HLA in healthy donors. Vbeta (60) and Jbeta (13) primers were used in the PCR. Using immunoSEQ multiplex PCR, the repertoire was profiled, and TCRdb retains in-frame clones only, with some absent. The data show some 180,000 clones, about four fifths seen once. The sequencing input was PBMCs. These receptors were collected from a woman aged 30 to 39 in good health and CMV-seronegative.

This chain joins TRBV5-1 and TRBJ1-2, with 11 nucleotides matching TRBD1. Germline V gives CDR1 SGHRS, CDR2 YFSETQ. The CDR3 contains 14 residues. V was pared by 4 bases and J by 4 bases, with 3 bases of the junction left unmatched. The CDR3, as DNA: TGCGCCAGCAGCCTCGGACAGGGGGCCTATGGCTACACCTTC. Its translation is CASSLGQGAYGYTF.

The chain uses TRBV2 and TRBJ1-5; a possible D gene is TRBD1 (6 bases). This CDR3 region has 14 residues. In germline, CDR1 is SNHLY, CDR2 FYNNEI. The germline V and J ends were trimmed by 2 bases and 3 bases, with 8 bases remaining between them. The CDR3 here is CASSERTVNQPQHF. Here the CDR3 DNA reads TGTGCCAGCAGTGAAAGGACAGTCAATCAGCCCCAGCATTTT.

This chain connects TRBV6-1 to TRBJ2-7; 7 bases align to TRBD1. The V segment lost 5 bases and the J segment 2 bases; nucleotides outside the gene matches: 6. The germline gives CDR1 MNHNS, CDR2 SASEGT. The CDR3 consists of 14 residues. The CDR3 nucleotides read TGTGCCAGCAGTAGACAGGGCCTACCCTACGAGCAGTACTTC. This encodes CASSRQGLPYEQYF.

The chain recombines TRBV19 with TRBJ1-2; D unresolved. CDR3 length: 12 amino acids. The ends were cut back, 5 bases at V and 8 bases at J, with 12 bases in the middle. Per germline, CDR1 LNHDA and CDR2 SQIVND (reference sequence). The CDR3 DNA follows: TGTGCCAGTAGTCCCGACACGGGAGGCTACACCTTC. Protein sequence: CASSPDTGGYTF.

J is TRBJ2-1 and V is TRBV7-2; 7 bases are shared with TRBD1. Germline V gives CDR1 SGHTA, CDR2 FQGNSA. The CDR3 loop spans 16 amino acids. The V gene end was trimmed by 1 base and the J gene end by 3 bases; junction bases not matched to a gene: 6. Here the CDR3 DNA reads TGTGCCAGCAGCTTAGTGGTGGGACAGATCTACAATGAGCAGTTCTTC. It specifies CASSLVVGQIYNEQFF. The whole variable domain, remainder taken from reference TRBV7-2 and TRBJ2-1, is GAGVSQSPSNKVTEKGKDVELRCDPISGHTALYWYRQSLGQGLEFLIYFQGNSAPDKSGLPSDRFSAERTGGSVSTLTIQRTQQEDSAVYLCASSLVVGQIYNEQFFGPGTRLTVL.

This clone was found once. The V call is TRBV25-1, the J call TRBJ1-1, with a tentative D call TRBD1 (5 bases). There are 15 residues in the CDR3. V dropped 3 bases and J dropped 2 bases, with 13 bases sitting between them. Germline V CDR1 and CDR2: MGHDK, SYGVNS. The CDR3 nucleotides are TGTGCCAGCAGTGATGGGGGAGGGCCTAACACTGAAGCTTTCTTT. Translated: CASSDGGGPNTEAFF.

The chain is built from TRBV5-1 and TRBJ1-4, with 10 bases lining up with TRBD1. The CDR3 is made up of 14 amino acids. Germline V gene data show CDR1 as SGHRS and CDR2 as YFSETQ. J gave up 7 bases and V 6 bases, and 6 bases lay outside the gene matches. For the CDR3, the DNA is TGCGCCAGCAACGACGGGACAGGGGTTGAAAAACTGTTTTTT. Its translation is CASNDGTGVEKLFF.

V is TRBV6-5 and J is TRBJ1-1; TRBD1 matches 10 bases. The CDR3 totals 14 residues. The germline V gene has CDR1 MNHEY and CDR2 SVGAGI. V shed 6 bases, J shed 7 bases, and the junction held 8 bases outside the gene matches. The CDR3 DNA reads TGTGCCAGCAGCATCGACAGGGGGCTAAATGAAGCTTTCTTT. Protein product: CASSIDRGLNEAFF.

This clone was observed many times. The rearrangement uses TRBV6-1 and TRBJ1-2, with D maybe TRBD1 (6 bases). V lost 4 bases and J lost 1, with 19 bases in between. The germline CDR1 and CDR2 sequences are MNHNS and SASEGT. The CDR3 runs to 17 residues. The CDR3 DNA sequence: TGTGCCAGCAGTGCGAGGGAAGGGACAAAAAGTAACTATGGCTACACCTTC. It specifies CASSAREGTKSNYGYTF.

V and J are TRBV5-1 and TRBJ1-2, with 8 bases matching TRBD1. This CDR3 is built from 17 residues. Germline V lookup: CDR1 SGHRS, CDR2 YFSETQ. The V gene end was trimmed by 5 bases and the J gene end by 5 bases; junction bases not matched to a gene: 17. The CDR3 DNA is TGCGCCAGCAGACGTGGGTCAGGGGGCTCTTGGGGGTATGGCTACACCTTC. This encodes CASRRGSGGSWGYGYTF.

V is TRBV4-1 and J is TRBJ2-3; TRBD1 aligns across 9 bases. Looked up from germline, CDR1 is MGHRA and CDR2 is YSYEKL. The J segment lost 0 bases and the V segment lost 2 bases, leaving 9 bases of the junction unmatched. The CDR3 totals 18 residues. This CDR3 is CASSQTLGDRVSTDTQYF. In DNA form, the CDR3 reads TGCGCCAGCAGCCAAACTTTAGGGGACAGGGTTAGCACAGATACGCAGTATTTT.

This clone has just a few counts. The chain uses TRBV6-5 and TRBJ2-7; possible D gene TRBD2, 5 bases. The CDR3 runs 13 residues. Trimming left V 8 bases short and J 0 bases short, with 11 bases between. Germline V lookup: CDR1 MNHEY, CDR2 SVGAGI. The CDR3 region has the DNA TGTGCCAGCCGCCGAGGGTCCTCCTACGAGCAGTACTTC. Encoded protein: CASRRGSSYEQYF.

V gene TRBV5-1 combines with J gene TRBJ2-1; 15 bases are shared with TRBD2. The ends lost 2 bases at V and 4 bases at J; junction bases unmatched: 1. CDR1 is SGHRS, CDR2 YFSETQ, per germline. The CDR3 loop spans 16 amino acids. The DNA for the CDR3 is TGCGCCAGCAGCTTCGGACTAGCGGGGGGGTACAATGAGCAGTTCTTC. It codes for CASSFGLAGGYNEQFF.

The CDR3 bases are TGCGCCAGCAGCTCACCGACTAGCGGGGGCCAAGAGACCCAGTACTTC. Translation gives CASSSPTSGGQETQYF. The rearrangement links TRBV5-1 to TRBJ2-5, with TRBD2 matching 12 bases. The germline CDR1 and CDR2 sequences are SGHRS and YFSETQ. The CDR3 runs to 16 residues. Losses at the gene ends were 3 bases for V and 1 base for J; bases not matched to a gene: 4.

The chain has TRBV28 and TRBJ2-3; TRBD1 matches 9 bases. This CDR3 has 16 residues. Germline V gene data show CDR1 as MDHEN and CDR2 as SYDVKM. V lost 5 bases to trimming and J lost 3 bases; unmatched junction nucleotides: 9. The CDR3 sequence: CASSAQTGGETDTQYF. Here the CDR3 DNA reads TGTGCCAGCAGTGCCCAGACAGGGGGGGAGACAGATACGCAGTATTTT.

V gene TRBV7-3 combines with J gene TRBJ1-1, with 7 bases lining up with TRBD1. This CDR3 spans 15 amino acids. V was clipped by 3 bases and J by 1 base; unmatched bases: 5. Germline loops: CDR1 SGHTA, CDR2 FQGTGA. The CDR3 sequence is CASSLTGLKNTEAFF. In DNA form, the CDR3 reads TGTGCCAGCAGCTTGACAGGGCTCAAGAACACTGAAGCTTTCTTT.

This clone has only one observation. This sequence joins TRBV18 and TRBJ1-1; the D is unclear. V was clipped by 6 bases and J by 6 bases, with 23 bases between them. The CDR3 extends over 16 amino acids. Germline-derived CDR1 and CDR2 are KGHSH and LQKENI. The CDR3 coding sequence is TGTGCCAGCTCCGGACTACGTGGGTCGTGGGCCGCTGAAGCTTTCTTT. Protein sequence: CASSGLRGSWAAEAFF.

This clone has just a few counts. The chain couples TRBV30 to TRBJ2-7; D call uncertain. Per germline, CDR1 GTSNPN and CDR2 SVGIG (reference sequence). This CDR3 comprises 11 residues. Trimming removed 0 bases from V and 7 bases from J, with 7 bases in between. The CDR3 reads CAWSVLGEQYF. CDR3 nucleotides: TGTGCCTGGAGTGTACTCGGGGAGCAGTACTTC.

This clone was counted only a few times. This sequence joins TRBV19 and TRBJ2-1, with D possibly matching TRBD2 (5 bases). V was cut by 8 bases and J by 5 bases, with 25 bases left in between. CDR3 length: 17 amino acids. The V gene's germline CDR1 is LNHDA and CDR2 SQIVND (reference sequence). CDR3 coding DNA: TGTGCCAGTCGTAAGTCGAGGGTTTCTGGGATGGACAATGAGCAGTTCTTC. It is translated as CASRKSRVSGMDNEQFF.

The J gene is TRBJ1-2, the V gene TRBV4-1; 9 bases fit TRBD1. CDR1 is MGHRA and CDR2 is YSYEKL in the germline V gene. The CDR3 is 15 amino acids. V shed 2 bases, J shed 2 bases, and the junction held 3 bases outside the gene matches. The CDR3 sequence: CASSQTGQGNYGYTF. CDR3 in DNA: TGCGCCAGCAGCCAAACGGGACAGGGAAACTATGGCTACACCTTC.

The J gene is TRBJ2-5, the V gene TRBV7-2; 14 nucleotides align to TRBD2. V was pared by 4 bases and J by 2 bases, with 6 bases of the junction left unmatched. The CDR3 spans 17 residues. The germline CDR1 and CDR2 sequences are SGHTA and FQGNSA. For the CDR3, the DNA is TGTGCCAGCAGCTCGGGACTAGCGGGGGAAAGACAAGAGACCCAGTACTTC. Translated, it gives CASSSGLAGERQETQYF. The full variable domain, its missing parts supplied by reference TRBV7-2 and TRBJ2-5, is GAGVSQSPSNKVTEKGKDVELRCDPISGHTALYWYRQSLGQGLEFLIYFQGNSAPDKSGLPSDRFSAERTGGSVSTLTIQRTQQEDSAVYLCASSSGLAGERQETQYFGPGTRLLVL.

The chain carries TRBV7-9 and TRBJ2-3; D unclear. Per the germline V gene, CDR1 is SEHNR and CDR2 is FQNEAQ (reference sequence). V gave up 1 base and J gave up 0 bases, with 8 bases separating them. The CDR3 totals 15 residues. The CDR3 protein is CASSLGETSTDTQYF. CDR3 coding DNA: TGTGCCAGCAGCTTAGGAGAGACTAGCACAGATACGCAGTATTTT.

The chain is built from TRBV5-1 and TRBJ2-3, with D hard to call. The CDR3 has 15 amino acids. CDR1 and CDR2 from the germline V gene are SGHRS and YFSETQ. Trimming stripped 2 bases from V and 0 bases from J, with 10 bases between. CDR3 DNA sequence: TGCGCCAGCAGCTTTGGCAACCCTAGCACAGATACGCAGTATTTT. This encodes CASSFGNPSTDTQYF.

The rearrangement uses TRBV6-6 and TRBJ2-7, with 9 bases lining up with TRBD1. This CDR3 is built from 12 residues. The ends lost 10 bases at V and 3 bases at J; junction bases unmatched: 4. From germline, CDR1 is MNHNY and CDR2 SVGAGI (reference sequence). The CDR3 loop is CATADRGYEQYF. The CDR3 nucleotides are TGTGCCACCGCGGACAGGGGCTACGAGCAGTACTTC.

This chain joins TRBV29-1 and TRBJ2-5, with TRBD2 matching 13 bases. Germline CDR1 is SQVTM and CDR2 is ANQGSEA. V trimming: 5 bases; J trimming: 5 bases; junction bases outside the gene matches: 8. The CDR3 totals 15 residues. In DNA, the CDR3 is TGCAGCGTTCATGGGGGACTAGCGGGGCTGGAGACCCAGTACTTC. Protein: CSVHGGLAGLETQYF.

The chain carries TRBV29-1 and TRBJ2-3; 7 bases fit TRBD2. Germline V gene sequence: CDR1 SQVTM, CDR2 ANQGSEA. V shed 7 bases, J shed 4 bases, and the junction held 14 bases outside the gene matches. This CDR3 contains 15 residues. CDR3 sequence (DNA): TGCAGCGGTGACCTGGGGGAGCGGGGCCCAGATACGCAGTATTTT. Translation gives CSGDLGERGPDTQYF.

The gene calls are TRBV10-2 and TRBJ2-7; 9 nucleotides agree with TRBD2. The V gene's germline CDR1 is WSHSY and CDR2 SAAADI. The junction had 4 bases not matched to a gene; V was cut back by 6 bases and J by 7 bases. The CDR3 totals 12 residues. The CDR3 coding sequence is TGCGCCAGCAGACTAGCGGGTAGTGAGCAGTACTTC. This gives the protein CASRLAGSEQYF.

The CDR3 bases are TGTGCCAGCGCGGGACAGGGGAATTCACCCCTCCACTTT. This sequence encodes CASAGQGNSPLHF. The chain couples TRBV6-5 to TRBJ1-6; the match to TRBD1 covers 10 bases. J was trimmed by 7 bases and V by 8 bases; bases with no gene match: 2. CDR3 length: 13 amino acids. CDR1 and CDR2 (germline): MNHEY, SVGAGI.

The chain is built from TRBV5-1 and TRBJ1-1; 10 bases match TRBD1. Trimming removed 4 bases from V and 6 bases from J; junction bases left unmatched: 6. Looked up from germline, CDR1 is SGHRS and CDR2 is YFSETQ. The CDR3 is 14 residues long. The CDR3 DNA reads TGCGCCAGCAGCAAAGGACAGGGGGAGCCTGAAGCTTTCTTT. It encodes CASSKGQGEPEAFF.

This chain connects TRBV5-1 to TRBJ1-1; D is possibly TRBD1 (6 bases). CDR3 length: 15 residues. The V and J ends lost 0 bases and 1 base respectively, with 10 bases between them. Germline V gene data show CDR1 as SGHRS and CDR2 as YFSETQ. The CDR3 DNA follows: TGCGCCAGCAGCTTGGCCGGGACATCGAACACTGAAGCTTTCTTT. This sequence encodes CASSLAGTSNTEAFF.